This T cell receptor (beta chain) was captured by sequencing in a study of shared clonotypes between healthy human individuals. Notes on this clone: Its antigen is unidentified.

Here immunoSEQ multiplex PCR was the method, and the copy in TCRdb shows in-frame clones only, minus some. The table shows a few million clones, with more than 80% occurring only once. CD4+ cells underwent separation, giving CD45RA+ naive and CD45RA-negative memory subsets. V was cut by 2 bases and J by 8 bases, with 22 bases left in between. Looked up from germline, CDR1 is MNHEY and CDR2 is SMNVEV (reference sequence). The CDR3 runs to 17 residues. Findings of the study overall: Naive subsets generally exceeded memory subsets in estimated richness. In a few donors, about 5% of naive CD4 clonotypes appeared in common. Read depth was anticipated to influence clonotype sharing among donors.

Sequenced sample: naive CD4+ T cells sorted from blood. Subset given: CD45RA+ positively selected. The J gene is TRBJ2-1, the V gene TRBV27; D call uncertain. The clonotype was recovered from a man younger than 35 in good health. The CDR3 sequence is CASSLPKLALGPHEQFF. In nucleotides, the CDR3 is TGTGCCAGCAGTTTACCTAAACTCGCGCTAGGCCCCCATGAGCAGTTCTTC.